Shown below are 2 T cell receptor beta chains from a single sample sequenced in a study of CD8 T cells in Susac syndrome. The RNA, roughly 0.45 to 1 ug, was put through reverse transcription using random hexamers. MiXCR was run by TCRdb on the immunoSEQ multiplex PCR reads, yielding one entry per CDR3 protein. The sample records 180,000 or so distinct CDR3 sequences, about 94% being singletons. Sequenced: CD4+ T cells from PBMCs. These receptors were collected from a human donor in good health.

The chain carries TRBV23-1 and TRBJ2-7; no firm D call. TRBV23-1 belongs to the ORF category, with a function that is uncertain. V lost 1 base and J lost 5, with 3 bases in between. CDR3 length: 11 amino acids. In DNA, the CDR3 is TGCGCCAGCAGTCAATTAGACGAGCAGTACTTC. Its translation is CASSQLDEQYF.

The chain uses TRBV7-9 and TRBJ2-7; 7 positions match TRBD1. Germline values: CDR1 SEHNR, CDR2 FQNEAQ (reference sequence). CDR3 size: 14 residues. Unmatched junction bases numbered 8, after V lost 5 bases and J lost 4 bases. The CDR3 DNA reads TGTGCCAGCAGCCCGGGACAGTATCCTTACGAGCAGTACTTC. Protein product: CASSPGQYPYEQYF. The complete variable domain, with remaining parts taken from reference TRBV7-9 and TRBJ2-7, reads DTGVSQNPRHKITKRGQNVTFRCDPISEHNRLYWYRQTLGQGPEFLTYFQNEAQLEKSRLLSDRFSAERPKGSFSTLEIQRTEQGDSAMYLCASSPGQYPYEQYFGPGTRLTVT.